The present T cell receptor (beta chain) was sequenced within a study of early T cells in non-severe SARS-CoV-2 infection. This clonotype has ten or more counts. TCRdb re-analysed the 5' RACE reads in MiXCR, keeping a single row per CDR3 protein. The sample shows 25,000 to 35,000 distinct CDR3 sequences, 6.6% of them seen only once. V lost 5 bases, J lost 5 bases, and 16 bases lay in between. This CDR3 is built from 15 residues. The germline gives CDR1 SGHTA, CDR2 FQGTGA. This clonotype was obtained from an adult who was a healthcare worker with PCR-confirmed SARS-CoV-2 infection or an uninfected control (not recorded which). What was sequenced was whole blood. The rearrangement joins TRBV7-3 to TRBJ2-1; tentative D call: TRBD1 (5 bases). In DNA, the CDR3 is TGTGCCAGCAGCGGACAATCCGGTCTCAACAATGAGCAGTTCTTC. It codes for CASSGQSGLNNEQFF.